This TCR beta chain was obtained from a study of persistence of HIV-infected CD4 T cells. The ends lost 3 bases at V and 3 bases at J; junction bases unmatched: 10. This CDR3 has 16 amino acids. Germline-derived CDR1 and CDR2 are SNHLY and FYNNEI. The stimulus was an HIV-1 Gag 15-mer peptide pool, 1 ug/peptide/mL. Memory cells lacking CD40L and CD69 with high CD45RO were sorted. Concerning this clone itself: The antigen is undetermined.

The immunoSEQ assay was version 4, run in survey mode. The table came from immunoSEQ multiplex PCR; TCRdb's copy has only in-frame clones and leaves some out. The data show about 36,000 clones, 85% to 90% seen once. This TCR was sampled from an adult with HIV. The donor label of this sample is uncertain. The gene calls are TRBV2 and TRBJ1-2, with TRBD1 matching over 7 bases. Sample: cultured CD4+ T cells from PBMCs, taken from a patient who received antiretroviral therapy. The CDR3, as DNA: TGTGCCAGCAGTGATCCCGGACAGGTCAGGGACTATGGCTACACCTTC. Translating gives CASSDPGQVRDYGYTF.